This record concerns one TCR beta chain sequence. Antigen unknown. Germline V CDR1 and CDR2: MDHEN, SYDVKM. This CDR3 region has 13 residues. V was clipped by 2 bases and J by 1 base, with 5 bases between them. Clones were read by immunoSEQ multiplex PCR, and TCRdb kept only the in-frame ones, dropping some. The table has about 28,000 clones, roughly four fifths seen once. This sample stems from a study of T cells in localized non-small cell lung cancer. The study's findings and limits: Patients showing higher blood T cell density tended to see longer overall survival. It remains possible that heterogeneity exists, since only one tumor region was sequenced. When the top 100 tumor clones were examined, a median about 60 of them also appeared in the adjacent lung, which was paired and uninvolved. Of the tissues analyzed, uninvolved adjacent lung showed maximal T cell clonality, greater than tumor.

The receptor comes from a man aged 40 to 69 with stage III lung adenocarcinoma. The chain is built from TRBV28 and TRBJ1-1; unclear D gene. Sequences were derived from peripheral blood mononuclear cells, sampled before any cancer treatment. DNA of the CDR3: TGTGCCAGCAGTTTAGCGGGGAACACTGAAGCTTTCTTT. As protein: CASSLAGNTEAFF.